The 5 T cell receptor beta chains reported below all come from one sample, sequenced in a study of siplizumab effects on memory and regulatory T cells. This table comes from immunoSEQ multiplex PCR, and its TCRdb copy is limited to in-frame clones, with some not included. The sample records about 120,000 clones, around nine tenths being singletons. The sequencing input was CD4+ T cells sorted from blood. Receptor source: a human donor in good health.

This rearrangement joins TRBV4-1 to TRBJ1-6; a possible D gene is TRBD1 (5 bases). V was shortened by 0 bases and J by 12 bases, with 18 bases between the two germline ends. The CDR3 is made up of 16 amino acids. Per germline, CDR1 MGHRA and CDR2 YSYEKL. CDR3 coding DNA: TGCGCCAGCAGCCAAGATCAGGGCCTTCGTCTTATACCCCTCCACTTT. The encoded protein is CASSQDQGLRLIPLHF.

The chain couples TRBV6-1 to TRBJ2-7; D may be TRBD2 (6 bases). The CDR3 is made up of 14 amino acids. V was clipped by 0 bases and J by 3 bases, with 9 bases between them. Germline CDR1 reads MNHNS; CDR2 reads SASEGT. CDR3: CASSEAGLLYEQYF. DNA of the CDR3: TGTGCCAGCAGTGAAGCCGGACTACTCTACGAGCAGTACTTC.

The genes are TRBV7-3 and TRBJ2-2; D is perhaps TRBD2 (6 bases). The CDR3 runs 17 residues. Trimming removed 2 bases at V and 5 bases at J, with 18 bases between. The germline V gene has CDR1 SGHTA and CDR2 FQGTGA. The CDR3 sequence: CASSLRGSVVRTGELFF. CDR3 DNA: TGTGCCAGCAGCTTACGGGGGTCGGTGGTTAGGACCGGGGAGCTGTTTTTT.

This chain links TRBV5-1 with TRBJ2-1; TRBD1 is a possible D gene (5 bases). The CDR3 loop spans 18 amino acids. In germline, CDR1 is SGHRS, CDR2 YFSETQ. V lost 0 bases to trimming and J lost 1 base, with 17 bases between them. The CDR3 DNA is TGCGCCAGCAGCTTGGGGCAGGGTATTAGGATTTCCTACAATGAGCAGTTCTTC. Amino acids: CASSLGQGIRISYNEQFF.

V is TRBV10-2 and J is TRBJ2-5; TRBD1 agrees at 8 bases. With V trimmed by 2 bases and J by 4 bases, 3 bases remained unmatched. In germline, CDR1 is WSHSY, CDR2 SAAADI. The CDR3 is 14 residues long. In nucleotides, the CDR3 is TGCGCCAGCAGTGAGCCAGGGGGCGGAGAGACCCAGTACTTC. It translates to CASSEPGGGETQYF.